Following are 24 T cell receptor beta chains from one sample sequenced in a study of CD4 T cells in relation to SARS-CoV-2 and coronaviruses. Sequencing was performed with immunoSEQ multiplex PCR; in TCRdb, only in-frame clones are kept and a portion is missing. The table lists 27,000 or so clones, approximately 70% of them singletons. Before the COVID-19 pandemic, during about 2010-2019, CD4+ T cells were taken from unexposed donors. Isolation of CD4+ T cells took place after around 11 days in culture. These receptors have no known antigen. Input material: CD4+ T cells from PBMCs, cultured in vitro. These TCRs come from a human donor in good health.

The chain combines TRBV2 with TRBJ1-6; 7 positions match TRBD1. The germline gives CDR1 SNHLY, CDR2 FYNNEI. This CDR3 is built from 16 residues. Trimming removed 4 bases from V and 6 bases from J; junction bases left unmatched: 9. This chain's CDR3 is CASSASTQGSNSPLHF. The DNA for the CDR3 is TGTGCCAGCAGTGCCTCCACACAGGGGTCTAATTCACCCCTCCACTTT.

The chain combines TRBV5-4 with TRBJ2-6; possibly TRBD1 for D (5 bases). This CDR3 spans 15 amino acids. Trimming took 4 bases from V and 1 from J, leaving 9 bases between them. Germline assignment: CDR1 SGHNT and CDR2 YYREEE (reference sequence). CDR3 nucleotides: TGTGCCAGCAGCATCACAGGTTCTGGGGCCAACGTCCTGACTTTC. It is translated as CASSITGSGANVLTF.

This chain joins TRBV6-5 and TRBJ1-1; D uncertain. The V and J ends lost 6 bases and 1 base respectively, with 12 bases between them. From germline, CDR1 is MNHEY and CDR2 SVGAGI. The CDR3 extends over 14 amino acids. The CDR3 reads CASRRTLSNTEAFF. As DNA, the CDR3 is TGTGCCAGCAGGAGAACACTCTCGAACACTGAAGCTTTCTTT.

The chain couples TRBV7-3 to TRBJ2-3; the D is unclear. Germline V CDR1 and CDR2: SGHTA, FQGTGA. Trimming took off 4 bases at V and 4 bases at J, with 9 bases between the two ends. The CDR3 runs to 13 residues. In nucleotides, the CDR3 is TGTGCCAGCAGCTCCGCAGAAGCAGATACGCAGTATTTT. The encoded protein is CASSSAEADTQYF.

With regard to this clone: Germline and junction disagree at one end, which may indicate a read error. The chain has TRBV7-7 and TRBJ2-5, with TRBD2 matching 11 bases. The CDR3 extends over 15 amino acids. CDR1 SSHAT and CDR2 FNYEAQ come from the germline V gene (reference sequence). The CDR3 DNA reads TGTGCTAGCAGCCCTTATACTAGCGGGAGAGAGACCCAGTACTTC. Translation gives CASSPYTSGRETQYF.

This chain links TRBV9 with TRBJ2-3; perhaps TRBD2 as D (6 bases). The CDR3 runs to 15 residues. Trimming shortened V by 1 base and J by 0 bases, and 9 bases separated the two germline ends. CDR1 SGDLS and CDR2 YYNGEE come from the germline V gene. CDR3: CASSVTGLSTDTQYF. In DNA, the CDR3 is TGTGCCAGCAGCGTAACCGGACTAAGCACAGATACGCAGTATTTT.

This chain joins TRBV5-8 and TRBJ2-5, with 14 bases aligning to TRBD2. The J segment lost 4 bases and the V segment lost 0 bases, leaving 2 bases of the junction unmatched. Germline assignment: CDR1 SGHTS and CDR2 YDEGEE. The CDR3 spans 16 residues. The CDR3 DNA sequence: TGTGCCAGCAGCTTGGACGGGACTAGCGGGAGAGAGACCCAGTACTTC. Protein sequence: CASSLDGTSGRETQYF.

This chain links TRBV9 with TRBJ1-5, with a possible D match to TRBD1 (5 bases). CDR1 and CDR2 from the germline V gene are SGDLS and YYNGEE. The CDR3 is made up of 15 amino acids. V was clipped by 3 bases and J by 6 bases, with 16 bases between them. The CDR3 bases are TGTGCCAGCAGCGGGGGAGGAGGGGATGTTCAGCCCCAGCATTTT. It specifies CASSGGGGDVQPQHF.

The V gene is TRBV10-3, the J gene TRBJ2-7; TRBD2 matches at 11 bases. The germline gives CDR1 ENHRY, CDR2 SYGVKD. With V trimmed by 3 bases and J by 7 bases, 14 bases remained unmatched. The CDR3 consists of 17 residues. The chain's CDR3 is CAISDPTSGSGVGEQYF. CDR3 nucleotides: TGTGCCATCAGTGACCCAACTAGCGGGAGTGGGGTAGGGGAGCAGTACTTC.

The chain links TRBV19 to TRBJ2-6; D is possibly TRBD1 or TRBD2 (5 bases each). This CDR3 is 16 amino acids long. Trimming cost V 4 bases and J 0 bases, with 10 bases left between them. Germline loops: CDR1 LNHDA, CDR2 SQIVND (reference sequence). In DNA form, the CDR3 reads TGTGCCAGTAGTAAGGGACGAGGCTCTGGGGCCAACGTCCTGACTTTC. Amino acid sequence: CASSKGRGSGANVLTF.

The chain joins TRBV11-3 to TRBJ2-5; D might be TRBD1 (6 bases). Germline CDR1 is SGHNT and CDR2 is YENEEA. Between the trimmed V and J ends, which lost 3 bases and 5 bases, there was a span of 10 bases. This CDR3 contains 13 residues. CDR3 DNA: TGTGCCAGCAGCTTTGTTACAGGGGAGACCCAGTACTTC. Translated, it gives CASSFVTGETQYF. Full variable domain (rest looked up from reference TRBV11-3 and TRBJ2-5): EAGVVQSPRYKIIEKKQPVAFWCNPISGHNTLYWYLQNLGQGPELLIRYENEEAVDDSQLPKDRFSAERLKGVDSTLKIQPAELGDSAVYLCASSFVTGETQYFGPGTRLLVL.

This clone was seen only once. V usage is TRBV6-5 and J usage is TRBJ1-2; D not resolved. Germline values: CDR1 MNHEY, CDR2 SVGAGI. V lost 0 bases to trimming and J lost 5 bases, with 7 bases between them. CDR3 length equals 13 residues. The DNA of the CDR3 is TGTGCCAGCAGTTACTCACGTGGGTATGGCTACACCTTC. Amino acid sequence: CASSYSRGYGYTF.

This clone was seen only once. The gene calls are TRBV6-5 and TRBJ2-1; D gene unclear. Germline CDR1 is MNHEY and CDR2 is SVGAGI. The CDR3 has 11 amino acids. With 3 bases removed from V and 10 bases from J, the gap between germline ends came to 7 bases. CDR3 nucleotide sequence: TGTGCCAGCAGTTATCGGAGCGAGCAGTTCTTC. Amino acids: CASSYRSEQFF.

The CDR3: CASRERGVYNEQYF. The CDR3 region has the DNA TGCGCCAGCCGCGAGAGGGGGGTCTACAACGAGCAGTACTTC. The chain carries TRBV5-1 and TRBJ2-7; TRBD1 or TRBD2 may be the D gene (6 bases each). Germline lookup yields CDR1 SGHRS and CDR2 YFSETQ. Trimming removed 7 bases from V and 5 bases from J, with 19 bases in between. This CDR3 has 14 residues.

The chain employs TRBV5-1 and TRBJ2-7; 13 nucleotides align to TRBD2. This CDR3 comprises 16 residues. The J segment lost 2 bases and the V segment lost 4 bases, leaving 6 bases of the junction unmatched. Germline CDR1 SGHRS, CDR2 YFSETQ. CDR3 protein: CASSPGTSGTPYEQYF. CDR3 sequence (DNA): TGCGCCAGCAGCCCCGGGACTAGCGGGACTCCCTACGAGCAGTACTTC.

The J gene is TRBJ1-2, the V gene TRBV11-2, with D possibly TRBD1 on 5 matching bases. This CDR3 is 12 amino acids long. The germline gives CDR1 SGHAT, CDR2 FQNNGV. Trimming removed 1 base from V and 8 bases from J, with 8 bases in between. The CDR3 reads CASSLGRDGYTF. CDR3 bases: TGTGCCAGCAGCTTAGGCAGGGACGGCTACACCTTC.

The chain recombines TRBV2 with TRBJ2-7; 9 positions match TRBD2. CDR1 is SNHLY, CDR2 FYNNEI, per germline. The CDR3 consists of 15 residues. The ends lost 1 base at V and 4 bases at J; junction bases unmatched: 5. In DNA form, the CDR3 reads TGTGCCAGCAGTGAAGGCGGACTAGCGAGGTACGAGCAGTACTTC. Residues: CASSEGGLARYEQYF.

This chain uses TRBV18 with TRBJ1-2, with D possibly matching TRBD1 (5 bases). The CDR3 has 16 residues. Trimming stripped 5 bases from V and 3 bases from J, with 19 bases between. Germline V gene sequence: CDR1 KGHSH, CDR2 LQKENI. The DNA for the CDR3 is TGTGCCAGCTCAACGAAATTTCCGGGGGATGACTATGGCTACACCTTC. Translation: CASSTKFPGDDYGYTF.

The chain combines TRBV12-3 or TRBV12-4 with TRBJ1-5; tentative D call: TRBD1 (5 bases). The V and J ends lost 7 bases and 5 bases respectively, with 12 bases between them. The CDR3 is made up of 13 amino acids. CDR3 sequence (DNA): TGTGCCAGCACCCTGGGGGGGGATCAGCCCCAGCATTTT. Its translation: CASTLGGDQPQHF.

V usage is TRBV27 and J usage is TRBJ2-1; D remains unclear. Deletions cut 7 bases from V and 5 bases from J, with 6 bases between. CDR3 length equals 11 residues. Germline V gene lookup returns CDR1 MNHEY and CDR2 SMNVEV (reference sequence). The DNA for the CDR3 is TGTGCCAGCACCTGGGACAATGAGCAGTTCTTC. It encodes CASTWDNEQFF.

This clone has a single count. The chain has TRBV5-4 and TRBJ1-1; no reliable D call. The V and J ends lost 0 bases and 1 base respectively, with 10 bases between them. The CDR3 totals 15 residues. Looked up from germline, CDR1 is SGHNT and CDR2 is YYREEE (reference sequence). CDR3 protein: CASSLGARTNTEAFF. In nucleotides, the CDR3 is TGTGCCAGCAGCTTGGGGGCCCGGACGAACACTGAAGCTTTCTTT. The whole variable domain, remainder taken from reference TRBV5-4 and TRBJ1-1, is ETGVTQSPTHLIKTRGQQVTLRCSSQSGHNTVSWYQQALGQGPQFIFQYYREEENGRGNFPPRFSGLQFPNYSSELNVNALELDDSALYLCASSLGARTNTEAFFGQGTRLTVV.

The chain carries TRBV12-5 and TRBJ1-1; tentative D call: TRBD1 (5 bases). Trimming stripped 4 bases from V and 3 bases from J, with 21 bases between. The CDR3 runs to 17 residues. The V gene's germline CDR1 is LGHNT and CDR2 FRNRAP. The CDR3 protein is CASGSTPRRGGDTEAFF. CDR3 DNA: TGTGCTAGTGGTTCAACCCCCCGACGTGGGGGGGACACTGAAGCTTTCTTT.

The chain employs TRBV12-5 and TRBJ2-3; D is perhaps TRBD1 or TRBD2 (5 bases each). Trimming cost V 5 bases and J 2 bases, with 26 bases left between them. The CDR3 consists of 19 residues. Germline V gene sequence: CDR1 LGHNT, CDR2 FRNRAP. CDR3 DNA sequence: TGTGCTAGTGGTCTGCCCCGGGGCAGCTTAAGGGCCAACACAGATACGCAGTATTTT. Its translation is CASGLPRGSLRANTDTQYF.

This chain uses TRBV7-2 with TRBJ1-4; D ambiguous. The germline CDR1 and CDR2 sequences are SGHTA and FQGNSA. Deletions cut 5 bases from V and 0 bases from J, with 4 bases between. The CDR3 has 13 residues. CDR3 nucleotides: TGTGCCAGCAGCCGGGCAACTAATGAAAAACTGTTTTTT. This translates into CASSRATNEKLFF.